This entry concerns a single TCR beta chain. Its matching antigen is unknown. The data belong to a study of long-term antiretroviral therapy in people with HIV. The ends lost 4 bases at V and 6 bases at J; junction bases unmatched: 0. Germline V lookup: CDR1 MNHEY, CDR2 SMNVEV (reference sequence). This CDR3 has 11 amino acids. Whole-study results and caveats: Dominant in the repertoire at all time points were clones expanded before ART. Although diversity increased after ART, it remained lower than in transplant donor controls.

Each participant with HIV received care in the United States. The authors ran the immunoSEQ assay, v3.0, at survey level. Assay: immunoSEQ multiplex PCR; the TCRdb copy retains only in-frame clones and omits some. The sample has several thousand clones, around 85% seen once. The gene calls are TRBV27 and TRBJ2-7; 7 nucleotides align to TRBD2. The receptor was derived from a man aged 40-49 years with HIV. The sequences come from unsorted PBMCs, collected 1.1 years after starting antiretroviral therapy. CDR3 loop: CASSSGGEQYF. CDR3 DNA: TGTGCCAGCAGTTCGGGGGGCGAGCAGTACTTC.